The 25 T cell receptor beta chains below were found in one sample sequenced in a study of T-cell reconstitution after alpha-beta-depleted transplantation in children. Construction of the TCRbeta library involved unique molecular identifiers. Each CDR3 protein gets one entry after TCRdb re-called the PCR reads with MiXCR. In the table there are fewer than 1 million distinct CDR3 sequences, approximately 15% of which are singletons. The source was PBMCs, mostly from graft donor cells, collected 360 days after TCRalphabeta/CD19-depleted stem cell transplant. These receptors came from a male patient between 10 and 17 years old who had a stem cell transplant for acute lymphoblastic leukemia, so the T cells may come from the graft donor.

A few counts support this clonotype. The genes are TRBV27 and TRBJ2-1; maybe TRBD1 (5 bases). The CDR3 length is 12 residues. The V gene's germline CDR1 is MNHEY and CDR2 SMNVEV (reference sequence). V gave up 8 bases and J gave up 10 bases, with 15 bases separating them. Here the CDR3 DNA reads TGTGCCAGCTCCGACCTGTCAGGGGAGCAGTTCTTC. Its translation: CASSDLSGEQFF.

This clonotype turned up a few times. The genes are TRBV7-9 and TRBJ2-5; maybe TRBD2 (6 bases). CDR1 and CDR2 from the germline V gene are SEHNR and FQNEAQ (reference sequence). Trimming cost V 7 bases and J 5 bases, with 17 bases left between them. The CDR3 has 14 residues. CDR3 bases: TGTGCCAGCAAGATCGGGAGCACTCATGAGACCCAGTACTTC. It yields the protein CASKIGSTHETQYF. The whole variable domain, remainder taken from reference TRBV7-9 and TRBJ2-5, is DTGVSQNPRHKITKRGQNVTFRCDPISEHNRLYWYRQTLGQGPEFLTYFQNEAQLEKSRLLSDRFSAERPKGSFSTLEIQRTEQGDSAMYLCASKIGSTHETQYFGPGTRLLVL.

This clonotype came up a few times. The chain combines TRBV5-1 with TRBJ2-1; 8 nucleotides line up with TRBD2. Germline V gene sequence: CDR1 SGHRS, CDR2 YFSETQ. The V segment lost 0 bases and the J segment 6 bases; nucleotides outside the gene matches: 11. This CDR3 has 17 residues. The CDR3 loop reads CASSLGFERENRNEQFF. The CDR3 DNA reads as TGCGCCAGCAGCTTGGGTTTCGAGCGGGAGAATCGCAATGAGCAGTTCTTC.

This clonotype was picked up a small number of times. The chain is built from TRBV5-1 and TRBJ1-1; D unclear. CDR3 size: 15 residues. Germline V gives CDR1 SGHRS, CDR2 YFSETQ. V lost 0 bases, J lost 6 bases, and 15 bases lay in between. The chain's CDR3 is CASSLVPGRPPEAFF. CDR3 sequence (DNA): TGCGCCAGCAGCTTGGTGCCAGGTCGCCCCCCTGAAGCTTTCTTT.

This clonotype was counted at least ten times. Sequence at one end of the junction differs from germline and may be a read error. This chain uses TRBV5-1 with TRBJ2-3; 11 bases align to TRBD2. The CDR3 spans 16 residues. CDR1 is SGHRS, CDR2 YFSETQ, per germline. DNA of the CDR3: TGTGCCAGCAGTTTTCTAGCGGGAGGCCCCACAGATACGCAGTATTTT. Translating it yields CASSFLAGGPTDTQYF.

The rearrangement joins TRBV2 to TRBJ2-3, with D possibly called TRBD1 or TRBD2 (5 bases each). V was trimmed by 7 bases and J by 2 bases, leaving 19 bases between them. Germline V gene sequence: CDR1 SNHLY, CDR2 FYNNEI. The CDR3 totals 16 residues. CDR3 region: CASTSRGVGATDTQYF. The CDR3 DNA sequence: TGTGCCAGCACCTCTAGAGGGGTAGGCGCCACAGATACGCAGTATTTT.

This clonotype has a handful of counts. The chain has TRBV20-1 and TRBJ2-3; TRBD2 matches 7 bases. This CDR3 spans 12 amino acids. The germline gives CDR1 DFQATT, CDR2 SNEGSKA (reference sequence). V lost 8 bases to trimming and J lost 3 bases; unmatched junction nucleotides: 5. CDR3 residues: CSRAGSTDTQYF. The CDR3 DNA reads TGCAGTCGAGCGGGAAGTACAGATACGCAGTATTTT.

This clonotype has more than one count but fewer than ten. The chain is built from TRBV6-2 or TRBV6-3 and TRBJ2-7; D perhaps matches TRBD2 (6 bases). Trimming pared 2 bases from V and 2 bases from J, leaving 13 bases between. Germline V gives CDR1 MNHEY, CDR2 SVGEGT. CDR3 size: 15 residues. The CDR3: CASSYGGLAAYEQYF. DNA of the CDR3: TGTGCCAGCAGTTACGGTGGCTTAGCGGCCTACGAGCAGTACTTC.

This clonotype was observed a few times. The chain links TRBV2 to TRBJ2-7; a weak D match, TRBD1 (6 bases). From germline, CDR1 is SNHLY and CDR2 FYNNEI. The V end lost 5 bases, the J end lost 2 bases, and 13 bases lay between the germline ends. The CDR3 is made up of 14 amino acids. CDR3 DNA sequence: TGTGCCAGCAGTCCCGGGACAATCCCCTACGAGCAGTACTTC. Its translation: CASSPGTIPYEQYF.

This clonotype was counted between two and nine times. V gene TRBV2 combines with J gene TRBJ2-7, with TRBD2 matching over 12 bases. This CDR3 spans 15 amino acids. V was clipped by 8 bases and J by 0 bases; unmatched bases: 5. CDR1 and CDR2 from the germline V gene are SNHLY and FYNNEI. The CDR3 is CASGWTSGVSYEQYF. The CDR3 coding sequence is TGTGCCAGCGGATGGACTAGCGGGGTCTCCTACGAGCAGTACTTC.

The chain has TRBV5-5 and TRBJ1-2; D not resolved. The germline V gene encodes CDR1 SGHKS and CDR2 YYEKEE (reference sequence). V shed 0 bases and J shed 0 bases, with 12 bases lying between them. The CDR3 consists of 16 residues. The CDR3 DNA reads TGTGCCAGCAGCTTGGCCTTAGACCGCACTAACTATGGCTACACCTTC. This codes for CASSLALDRTNYGYTF.

This rearrangement joins TRBV6-5 to TRBJ2-7; TRBD2 might be the D (5 bases). Germline-derived CDR1 and CDR2 are MNHEY and SVGAGI. This CDR3 is built from 18 residues. Deletions cut 0 bases from V and 2 bases from J, with 20 bases between. CDR3: CASSYSPRIEGAPYEQYF. The CDR3 DNA is TGTGCCAGCAGTTACTCCCCACGAATCGAGGGAGCCCCCTACGAGCAGTACTTC.

This clonotype came up a few times. The chain is built from TRBV7-3 and TRBJ2-5; D gene uncertain. The V gene lost 5 bases and the J gene lost 1 base, with 14 bases spanning the gap. The CDR3 loop spans 15 amino acids. Germline values: CDR1 SGHTA, CDR2 FQGTGA. The chain's CDR3 is CASSKVPGVQETQYF. The CDR3 DNA reads as TGTGCCAGCAGCAAGGTCCCAGGCGTCCAAGAGACCCAGTACTTC.

A few counts support this clonotype. This rearrangement joins TRBV5-1 to TRBJ2-5, with 8 bases identical to TRBD1. Trimming removed 2 bases from V and 5 bases from J; junction bases left unmatched: 5. Per germline, CDR1 SGHRS and CDR2 YFSETQ. The CDR3 contains 14 residues. Written as DNA, the CDR3 is TGCGCCAGCAGCTTCTTCGACAGGGGTGAGACCCAGTACTTC. It translates to CASSFFDRGETQYF.

This clonotype was found a few times. The chain employs TRBV15 and TRBJ2-7, with D perhaps given as TRBD1 or TRBD2 (5 bases each). Germline V CDR1 and CDR2: LNHNV, YYDKDF (reference sequence). Trimming removed 0 bases at V and 0 bases at J, with 12 bases between. The CDR3 extends over 16 amino acids. The DNA for the CDR3 is TGTGCCACCAGCAGAGAGGCCGGGACCGCCTCCTACGAGCAGTACTTC. This sequence encodes CATSREAGTASYEQYF.

V is TRBV5-1 and J is TRBJ2-3, with D hard to call. The V gene's germline CDR1 is SGHRS and CDR2 YFSETQ. V lost 8 bases and J 4 bases, leaving 20 bases between the germline ends. The CDR3 loop spans 15 amino acids. The CDR3 nucleotides read TGCGCCAGTAATTCGGGCGGCAGTCGACCAGATACGCAGTATTTT. Its protein product is CASNSGGSRPDTQYF.

The J gene is TRBJ2-7, the V gene TRBV5-1; D may match TRBD1 or TRBD2 (5 bases each). Between the trimmed V and J ends, which lost 0 bases and 6 bases, there was a span of 19 bases. CDR3 size: 16 residues. CDR1 is SGHRS, CDR2 YFSETQ, per germline. DNA of the CDR3: TGCGCCAGCAGCTTGGATGTTAGCCCGAGTGGGGGCGAGCAGTACTTC. Translating it yields CASSLDVSPSGGEQYF.

In its sample, this clonotype was seen a few times. CDR3 protein: CASSFVTSDPYNEQFF. The CDR3 coding sequence is TGTGCCAGCAGCTTTGTGACTAGCGACCCCTACAATGAGCAGTTCTTC. The chain carries TRBV7-2 and TRBJ2-1; TRBD2 matches at 8 bases. This CDR3 contains 16 residues. V trimming: 3 bases; J trimming: 2 bases; junction bases outside the gene matches: 6. In germline, CDR1 is SGHTA, CDR2 FQGNSA.

This clonotype has at least ten counts. The chain uses TRBV7-2 and TRBJ2-7, with 10 positions matching TRBD2. The CDR3 spans 15 residues. CDR1 SGHTA and CDR2 FQGNSA come from the germline V gene. Trimming removed 1 base from V and 6 bases from J; junction bases left unmatched: 6. CDR3 nucleotides: TGTGCCAGCAGCTTAGGCCTGGGACTAGCGTTCGAGCAGTACTTC. This gives the protein CASSLGLGLAFEQYF.

This chain joins TRBV9 and TRBJ2-1, with D possibly being TRBD2 (5 bases). CDR3 size: 15 residues. The germline gives CDR1 SGDLS, CDR2 YYNGEE. Trimming removed 2 bases from V and 5 bases from J, with 14 bases in between. Here the CDR3 reads CASSVGLEKHNEQFF. DNA of the CDR3: TGTGCCAGCAGCGTCGGACTGGAAAAGCACAATGAGCAGTTCTTC. The full variable domain, its missing parts supplied by reference TRBV9 and TRBJ2-1, is DSGVTQTPKHLITATGQRVTLRCSPRSGDLSVYWYQQSLDQGLQFLIQYYNGEERAKGNILERFSAQQFPDLHSELNLSSLELGDSALYFCASSVGLEKHNEQFFGPGTRLTVL.

The sample holds many counts of this clonotype. The chain couples TRBV5-1 to TRBJ2-4, with 8 bases that match TRBD1. From germline, CDR1 is SGHRS and CDR2 YFSETQ. CDR3 length equals 17 residues. Losses at the gene ends were 4 bases for V and 0 bases for J; bases not matched to a gene: 9. The CDR3 bases are TGCGCCAGCAGCCGCACAGGGGGGATACTAGCCAAAAACATTCAGTACTTC. It codes for CASSRTGGILAKNIQYF.

This rearrangement joins TRBV7-8 to TRBJ2-2; maybe TRBD1 (5 bases). The V end lost 2 bases, the J end lost 0 bases, and 13 bases lay between the germline ends. The CDR3 totals 17 residues. Germline CDR1 is SGHVS and CDR2 is FQNEAQ. CDR3 loop: CASSLSTTDSNTGELFF. As DNA, the CDR3 is TGTGCCAGCAGCTTATCAACGACAGATTCGAACACCGGGGAGCTGTTTTTT.

As to this clonotype: Its ends do not fully match the called genes, so a read error is possible. This rearrangement joins TRBV7-8 to TRBJ2-5, with 8 positions matching TRBD1. CDR3 length: 15 residues. CDR1 SGHVS and CDR2 FQNEAQ come from the germline V gene. CDR3 sequence: CASSLDRDGEESQYF. Here the CDR3 DNA reads TGTGCCAGCAGTTTGGACAGGGACGGTGAAGAGTCCCAGTACTTC.

This clonotype was seen only a few times. This chain joins TRBV7-7 and TRBJ2-7; D remains ambiguous. Trimming removed 5 bases from V and 2 bases from J, with 13 bases in between. Per germline, CDR1 SSHAT and CDR2 FNYEAQ (reference sequence). This CDR3 comprises 14 residues. DNA for the CDR3: TGTGCCAGCAGCCCAGCCGGGCCACCCTACGAGCAGTACTTC. Its translation: CASSPAGPPYEQYF.

The CDR3 sequence is CASSLEAQRGKDEQFF. DNA for the CDR3: TGTGCCAGCAGCTTAGAAGCCCAGCGGGGGAAGGATGAGCAGTTCTTC. The chain joins TRBV7-2 to TRBJ2-1; 8 nucleotides match TRBD2. V lost 1 base and J lost 8; bases outside the gene matches: 10. CDR1 and CDR2 from the germline V gene are SGHTA and FQGNSA. The CDR3 covers 16 residues.